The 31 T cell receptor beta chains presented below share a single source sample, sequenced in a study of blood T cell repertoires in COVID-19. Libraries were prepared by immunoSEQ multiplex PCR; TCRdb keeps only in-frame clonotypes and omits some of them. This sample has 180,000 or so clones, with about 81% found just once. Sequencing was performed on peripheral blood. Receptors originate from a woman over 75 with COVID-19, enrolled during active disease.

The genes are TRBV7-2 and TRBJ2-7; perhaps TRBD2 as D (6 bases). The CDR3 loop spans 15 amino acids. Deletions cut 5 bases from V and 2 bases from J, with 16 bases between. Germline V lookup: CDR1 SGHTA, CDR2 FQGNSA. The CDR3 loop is CASSTDSGLAYEQYF. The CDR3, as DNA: TGTGCCAGCAGCACCGATAGCGGATTAGCCTACGAGCAGTACTTC. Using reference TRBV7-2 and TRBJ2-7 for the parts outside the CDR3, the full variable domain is GAGVSQSPSNKVTEKGKDVELRCDPISGHTALYWYRQSLGQGLEFLIYFQGNSAPDKSGLPSDRFSAERTGGSVSTLTIQRTQQEDSAVYLCASSTDSGLAYEQYFGPGTRLTVT.

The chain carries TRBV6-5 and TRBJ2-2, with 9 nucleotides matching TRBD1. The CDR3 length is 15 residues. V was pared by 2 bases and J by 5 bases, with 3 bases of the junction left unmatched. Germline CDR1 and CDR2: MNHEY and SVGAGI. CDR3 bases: TGTGCCAGCAGTTACATGGGGACAGGGACCGGGGAGCTGTTTTTT. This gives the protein CASSYMGTGTGELFF.

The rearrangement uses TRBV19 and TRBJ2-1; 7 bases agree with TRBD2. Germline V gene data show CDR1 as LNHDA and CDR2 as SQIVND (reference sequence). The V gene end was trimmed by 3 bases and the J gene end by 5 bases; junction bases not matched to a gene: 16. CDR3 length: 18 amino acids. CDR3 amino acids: CASSMWSPVGGSHNEQFF. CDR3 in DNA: TGTGCCAGTAGTATGTGGAGCCCCGTTGGCGGGAGTCACAATGAGCAGTTCTTC.

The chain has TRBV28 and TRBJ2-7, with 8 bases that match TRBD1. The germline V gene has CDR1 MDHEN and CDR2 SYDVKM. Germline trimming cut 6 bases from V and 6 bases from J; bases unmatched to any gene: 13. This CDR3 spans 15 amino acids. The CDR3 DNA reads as TGTGCCAGCAGCCCAGCAGGGGGCTTTAGTCGCGAGCAGTACTTC. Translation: CASSPAGGFSREQYF.

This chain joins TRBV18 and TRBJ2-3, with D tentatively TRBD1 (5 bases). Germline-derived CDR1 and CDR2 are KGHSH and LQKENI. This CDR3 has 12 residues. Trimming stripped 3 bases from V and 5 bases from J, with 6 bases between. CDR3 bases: TGTGCCAGCTCACCCCAGGGAGATACGCAGTATTTT. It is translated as CASSPQGDTQYF.

This CDR3 reads CASSLRTGSDEQYF. CDR3 sequence (DNA): TGCGCCAGCAGCCTCAGGACAGGGTCGGACGAGCAGTACTTC. The rearrangement uses TRBV4-1 and TRBJ2-7; 8 bases line up with TRBD1. V shed 4 bases and J 5 bases; nucleotides not matched to a gene: 7. Germline V lookup: CDR1 MGHRA, CDR2 YSYEKL. This CDR3 is built from 14 residues.

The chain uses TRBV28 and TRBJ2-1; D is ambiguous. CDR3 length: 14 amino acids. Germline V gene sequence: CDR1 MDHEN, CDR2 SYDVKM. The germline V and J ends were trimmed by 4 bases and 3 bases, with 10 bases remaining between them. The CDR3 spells CASSSGFVYNEQFF. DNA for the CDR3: TGTGCCAGCAGTTCAGGCTTTGTCTACAATGAGCAGTTCTTC.

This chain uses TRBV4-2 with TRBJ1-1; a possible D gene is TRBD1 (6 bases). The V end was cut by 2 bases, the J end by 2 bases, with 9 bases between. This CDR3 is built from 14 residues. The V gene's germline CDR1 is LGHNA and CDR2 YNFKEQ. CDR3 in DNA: TGTGCCAGCAGCCAAACGACAGGCAACACTGAAGCTTTCTTT. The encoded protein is CASSQTTGNTEAFF.

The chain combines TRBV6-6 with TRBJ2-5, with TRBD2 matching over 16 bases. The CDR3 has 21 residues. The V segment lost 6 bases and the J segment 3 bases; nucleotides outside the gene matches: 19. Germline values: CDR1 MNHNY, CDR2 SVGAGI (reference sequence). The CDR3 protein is CASSRTPSGLAGGPTKETQYF. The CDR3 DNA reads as TGTGCCAGCAGCCGAACACCCTCGGGACTAGCGGGAGGGCCGACTAAAGAGACCCAGTACTTC.

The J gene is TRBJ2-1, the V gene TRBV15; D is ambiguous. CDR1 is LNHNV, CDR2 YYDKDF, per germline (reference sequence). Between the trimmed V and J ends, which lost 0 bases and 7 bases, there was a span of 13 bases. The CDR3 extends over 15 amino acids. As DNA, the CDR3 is TGTGCCACCAGCAGAGATCCCCAGGCCGAGAATGAGCAGTTCTTC. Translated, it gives CATSRDPQAENEQFF.

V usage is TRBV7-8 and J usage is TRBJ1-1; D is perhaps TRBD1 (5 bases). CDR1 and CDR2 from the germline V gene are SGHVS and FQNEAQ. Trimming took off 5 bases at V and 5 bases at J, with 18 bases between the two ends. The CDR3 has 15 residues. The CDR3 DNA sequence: TGTGCCAGCAGCCTAACATGGGGCGCGGGAACTGAAGCTTTCTTT. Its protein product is CASSLTWGAGTEAFF.

The CDR3 here is CASSRQGQTPPSPLHF. In DNA form, the CDR3 reads TGCGCCAGCAGCCGACAGGGTCAGACCCCACCTTCACCCCTCCACTTT. The chain employs TRBV5-1 and TRBJ1-6; 7 bases align to TRBD1. CDR3 length: 16 residues. Looked up from germline, CDR1 is SGHRS and CDR2 is YFSETQ. Trimming cost V 4 bases and J 9 bases; bases outside gene matches: 13. Full variable domain (remainder filled in from reference TRBV5-1 and TRBJ1-6): KAGVTQTPRYLIKTRGQQVTLSCSPISGHRSVSWYQQTPGQGLQFLFEYFSETQRNKGNFPGRFSGRQFSNSRSEMNVSTLELGDSALYLCASSRQGQTPPSPLHFGNGTRLTVT.

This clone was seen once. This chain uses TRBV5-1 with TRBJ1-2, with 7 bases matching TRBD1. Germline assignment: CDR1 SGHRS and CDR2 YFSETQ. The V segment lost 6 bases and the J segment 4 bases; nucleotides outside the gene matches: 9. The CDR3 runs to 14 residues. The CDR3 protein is CASNEGGAGYGYTF. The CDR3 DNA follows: TGCGCCAGCAACGAAGGGGGCGCGGGCTATGGCTACACCTTC.

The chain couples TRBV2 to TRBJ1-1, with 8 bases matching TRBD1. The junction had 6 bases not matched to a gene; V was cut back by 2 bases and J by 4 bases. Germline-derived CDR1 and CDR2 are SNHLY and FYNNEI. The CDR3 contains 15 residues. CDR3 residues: CASSESRTGGTEAFF. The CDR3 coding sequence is TGTGCCAGCAGTGAATCCCGAACAGGGGGCACTGAAGCTTTCTTT.

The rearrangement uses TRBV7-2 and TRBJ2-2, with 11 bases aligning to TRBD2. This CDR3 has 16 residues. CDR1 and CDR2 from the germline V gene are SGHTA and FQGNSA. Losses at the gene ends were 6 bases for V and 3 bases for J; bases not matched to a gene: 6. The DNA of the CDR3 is TGTGCCAGCAGGCCACCGGGACTAGCGGACACCGGGGAGCTGTTTTTT. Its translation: CASRPPGLADTGELFF.

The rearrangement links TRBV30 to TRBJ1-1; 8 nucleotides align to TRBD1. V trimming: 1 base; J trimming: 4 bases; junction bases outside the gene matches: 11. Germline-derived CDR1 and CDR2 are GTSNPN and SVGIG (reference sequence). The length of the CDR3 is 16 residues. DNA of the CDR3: TGTGCCTGGAGTGGGTTTCCGGGACAGGTCAGCACTGAAGCTTTCTTT. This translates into CAWSGFPGQVSTEAFF. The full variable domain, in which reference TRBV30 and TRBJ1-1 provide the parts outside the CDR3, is SQTIHQWPATLVQPVGSPLSLECTVEGTSNPNLYWYRQAAGRGLQLLFYSVGIGQISSEVPQNLSASRPQDRQFILSSKKLLLSDSGFYLCAWSGFPGQVSTEAFFGQGTRLTVV.

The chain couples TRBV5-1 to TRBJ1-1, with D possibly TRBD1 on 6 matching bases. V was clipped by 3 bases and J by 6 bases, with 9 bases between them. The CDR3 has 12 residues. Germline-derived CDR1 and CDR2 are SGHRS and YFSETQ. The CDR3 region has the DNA TGCGCCAGCAGCTACTCAGGGGCTGAAGCTTTCTTT. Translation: CASSYSGAEAFF.

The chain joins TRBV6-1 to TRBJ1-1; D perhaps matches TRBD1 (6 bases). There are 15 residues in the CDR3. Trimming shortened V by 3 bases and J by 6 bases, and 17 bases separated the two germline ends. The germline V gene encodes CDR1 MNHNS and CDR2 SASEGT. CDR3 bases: TGTGCCAGCAGTGAGAGTGAGGGGGAGGGGGCTGAAGCTTTCTTT. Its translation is CASSESEGEGAEAFF.

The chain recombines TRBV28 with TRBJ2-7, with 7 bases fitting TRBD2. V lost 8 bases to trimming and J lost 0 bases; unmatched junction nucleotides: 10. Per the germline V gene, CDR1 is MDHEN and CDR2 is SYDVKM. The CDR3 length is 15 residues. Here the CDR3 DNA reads TGTGCCAGCGACAGAGGACGGGACTACTCCTACGAGCAGTACTTC. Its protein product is CASDRGRDYSYEQYF.

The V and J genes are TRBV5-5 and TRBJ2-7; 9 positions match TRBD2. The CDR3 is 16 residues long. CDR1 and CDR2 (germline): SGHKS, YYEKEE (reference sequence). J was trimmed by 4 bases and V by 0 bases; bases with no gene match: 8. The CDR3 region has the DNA TGTGCCAGCAGCTTGGGGGGATGGACTAGCGAGTACGAGCAGTACTTC. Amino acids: CASSLGGWTSEYEQYF.

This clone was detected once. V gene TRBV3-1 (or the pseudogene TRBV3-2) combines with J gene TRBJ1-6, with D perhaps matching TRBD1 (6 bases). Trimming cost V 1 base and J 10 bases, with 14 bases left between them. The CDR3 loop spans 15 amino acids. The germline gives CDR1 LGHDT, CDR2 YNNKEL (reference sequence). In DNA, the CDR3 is TGTGCCAGCAGCCAAGGTTCGGGGGGCTTGTCACCCCTCCACTTT. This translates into CASSQGSGGLSPLHF.

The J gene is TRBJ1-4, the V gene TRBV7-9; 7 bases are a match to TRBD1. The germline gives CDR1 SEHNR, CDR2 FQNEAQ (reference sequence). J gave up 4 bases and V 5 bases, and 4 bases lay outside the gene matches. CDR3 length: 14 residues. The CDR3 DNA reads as TGTGCCAGCAGCAACAGGGGTGATAATGAAAAACTGTTTTTT. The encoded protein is CASSNRGDNEKLFF.

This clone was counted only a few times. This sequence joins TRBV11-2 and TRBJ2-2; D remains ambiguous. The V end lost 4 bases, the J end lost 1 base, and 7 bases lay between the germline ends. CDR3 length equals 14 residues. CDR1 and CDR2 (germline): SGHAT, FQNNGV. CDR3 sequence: CASSSLVNTGELFF. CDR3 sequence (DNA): TGTGCCAGCAGCTCCTTAGTGAACACCGGGGAGCTGTTTTTT.

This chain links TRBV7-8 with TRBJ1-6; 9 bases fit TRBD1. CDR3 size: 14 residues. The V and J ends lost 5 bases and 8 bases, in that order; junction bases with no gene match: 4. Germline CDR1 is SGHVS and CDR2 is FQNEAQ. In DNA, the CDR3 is TGTGCCAGCAGCGCACAGGGGGCCGATTCACCCCTCCACTTT. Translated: CASSAQGADSPLHF.

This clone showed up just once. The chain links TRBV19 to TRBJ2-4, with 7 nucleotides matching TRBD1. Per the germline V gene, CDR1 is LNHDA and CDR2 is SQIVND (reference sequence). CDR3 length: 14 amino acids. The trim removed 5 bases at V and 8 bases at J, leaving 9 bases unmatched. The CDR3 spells CASSPRQGSDIQYF. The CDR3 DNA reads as TGTGCCAGTAGTCCACGACAGGGCAGTGACATTCAGTACTTC.

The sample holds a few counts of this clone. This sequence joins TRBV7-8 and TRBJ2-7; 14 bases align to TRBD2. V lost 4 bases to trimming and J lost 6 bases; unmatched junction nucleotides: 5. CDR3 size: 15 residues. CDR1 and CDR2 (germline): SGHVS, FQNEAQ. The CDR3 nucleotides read TGTGCCAGCAGCTCCCGACTAGCGGGGGGGCGCGAGCAGTACTTC. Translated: CASSSRLAGGREQYF.

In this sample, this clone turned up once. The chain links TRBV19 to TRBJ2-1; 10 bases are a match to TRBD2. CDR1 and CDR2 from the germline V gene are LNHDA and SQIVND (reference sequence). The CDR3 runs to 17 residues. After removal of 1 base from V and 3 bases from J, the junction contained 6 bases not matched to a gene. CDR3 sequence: CASSIGTLAGVYNEQFF. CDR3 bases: TGTGCCAGTAGTATAGGCACCCTAGCGGGGGTCTACAATGAGCAGTTCTTC. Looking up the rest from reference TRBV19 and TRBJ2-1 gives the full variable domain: DGGITQSPKYLFRKEGQNVTLSCEQNLNHDAMYWYRQDPGQGLRLIYYSQIVNDFQKGDIAEGYSVSREKKESFPLTVTSAQKNPTAFYLCASSIGTLAGVYNEQFFGPGTRLTVL.

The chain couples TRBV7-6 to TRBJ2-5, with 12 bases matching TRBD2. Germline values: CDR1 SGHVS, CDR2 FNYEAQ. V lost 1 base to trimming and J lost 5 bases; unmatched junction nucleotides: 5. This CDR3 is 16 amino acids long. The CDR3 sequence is CASSLGLAGGVETQYF. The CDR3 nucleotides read TGTGCCAGCAGCTTAGGTCTAGCGGGAGGGGTTGAGACCCAGTACTTC.

CDR3 loop: CASSGLGTGVTPLHF. Here the CDR3 DNA reads TGTGCCAGCAGCGGACTAGGGACAGGGGTTACACCCCTCCACTTT. The chain employs TRBV5-8 and TRBJ1-6, with 10 bases matching TRBD1. The V segment lost 4 bases and the J segment 11 bases; nucleotides outside the gene matches: 9. The germline V gene has CDR1 SGHTS and CDR2 YDEGEE. The CDR3 has 15 amino acids.

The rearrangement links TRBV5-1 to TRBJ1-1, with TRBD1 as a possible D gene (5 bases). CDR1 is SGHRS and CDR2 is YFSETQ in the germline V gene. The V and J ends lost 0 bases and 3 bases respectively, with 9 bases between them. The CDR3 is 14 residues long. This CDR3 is CASSLGAGDTEAFF. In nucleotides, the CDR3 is TGCGCCAGCAGCTTGGGAGCGGGGGACACTGAAGCTTTCTTT.

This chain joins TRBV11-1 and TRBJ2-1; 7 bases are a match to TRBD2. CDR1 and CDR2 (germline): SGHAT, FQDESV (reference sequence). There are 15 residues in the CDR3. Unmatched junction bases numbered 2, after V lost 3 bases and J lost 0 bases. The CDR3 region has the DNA TGTGCCAGCAGCTTCAGCGGGGCCTCCTACAATGAGCAGTTCTTC. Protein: CASSFSGASYNEQFF.